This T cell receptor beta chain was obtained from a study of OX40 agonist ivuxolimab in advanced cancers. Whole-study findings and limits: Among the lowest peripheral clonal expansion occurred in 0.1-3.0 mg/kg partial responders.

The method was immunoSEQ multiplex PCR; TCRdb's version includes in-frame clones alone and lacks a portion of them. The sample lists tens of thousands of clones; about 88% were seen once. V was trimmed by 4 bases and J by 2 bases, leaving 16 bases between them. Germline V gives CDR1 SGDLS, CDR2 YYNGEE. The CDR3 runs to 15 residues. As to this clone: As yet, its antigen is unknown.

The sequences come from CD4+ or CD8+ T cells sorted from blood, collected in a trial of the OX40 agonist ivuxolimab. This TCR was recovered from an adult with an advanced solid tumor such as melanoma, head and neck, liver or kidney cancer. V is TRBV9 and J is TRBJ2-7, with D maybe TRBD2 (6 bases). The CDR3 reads CASSPSSRGAYEQYF. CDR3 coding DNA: TGTGCCAGCAGCCCATCCTCGCGGGGAGCCTACGAGCAGTACTTC.